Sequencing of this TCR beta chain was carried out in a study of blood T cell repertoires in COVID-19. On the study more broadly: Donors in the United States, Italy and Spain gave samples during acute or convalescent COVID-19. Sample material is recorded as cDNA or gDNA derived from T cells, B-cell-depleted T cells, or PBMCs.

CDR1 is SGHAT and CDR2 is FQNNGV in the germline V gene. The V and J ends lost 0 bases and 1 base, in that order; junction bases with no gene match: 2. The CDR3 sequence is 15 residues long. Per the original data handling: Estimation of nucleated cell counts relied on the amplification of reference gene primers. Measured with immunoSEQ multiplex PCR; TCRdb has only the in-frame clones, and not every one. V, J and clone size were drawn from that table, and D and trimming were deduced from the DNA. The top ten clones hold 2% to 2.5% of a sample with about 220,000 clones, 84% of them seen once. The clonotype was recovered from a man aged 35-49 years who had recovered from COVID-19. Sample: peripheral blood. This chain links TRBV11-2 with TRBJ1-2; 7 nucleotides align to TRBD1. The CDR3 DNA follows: TGTGCCAGCAGCTTAGAAGGGACAGTTAACTATGGCTACACCTTC. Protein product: CASSLEGTVNYGYTF.